This T cell receptor beta chain stems from a study of OX40 agonist ivuxolimab in advanced cancers. Assay used: immunoSEQ multiplex PCR; TCRdb lists only in-frame clones, some missing. The data contain more than 55,000 clones, 86% of them singletons. V lost 3 bases and J lost 0; bases outside the gene matches: 9. Per the germline V gene, CDR1 is SGDLS and CDR2 is YYNGEE. The CDR3 sequence is 17 residues long. The source was CD4+ or CD8+ T cells sorted from blood, collected in a trial of the OX40 agonist ivuxolimab. The receptor comes from an adult with an advanced solid tumor such as melanoma, head and neck, liver or kidney cancer. V and J are TRBV9 and TRBJ1-2; 9 positions agree with TRBD1. The CDR3 DNA reads as TGTGCCAGCAGCGCAGGACAGGGGACCCTCCCTAACTATGGCTACACCTTC. This codes for CASSAGQGTLPNYGYTF.